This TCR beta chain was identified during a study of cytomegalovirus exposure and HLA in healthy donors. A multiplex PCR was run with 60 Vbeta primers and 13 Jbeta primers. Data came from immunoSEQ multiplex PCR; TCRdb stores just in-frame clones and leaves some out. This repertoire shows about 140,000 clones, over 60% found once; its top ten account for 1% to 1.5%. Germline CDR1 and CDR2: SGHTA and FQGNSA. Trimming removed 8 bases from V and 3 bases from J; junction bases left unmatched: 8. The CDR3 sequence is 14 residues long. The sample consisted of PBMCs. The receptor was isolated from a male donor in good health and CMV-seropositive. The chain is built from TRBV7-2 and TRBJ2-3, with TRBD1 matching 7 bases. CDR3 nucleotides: TGTGCCAGCTGCTCGACAGGGACAACAGATACGCAGTATTTT. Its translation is CASCSTGTTDTQYF.